The next 22 T cell receptor beta chains were all read from a single sample in a study of T cell repertoires in cytomegalovirus infection. TCRdb re-called the reads through MiXCR, storing one row per CDR3 protein. The sample lists around 500,000 distinct CDR3 sequences, about 44% occurring once. Their specific antigens are unknown. This specimen was cultured PBMCs, taken from culture after CMV antigen stimulation. These TCRs come from a human donor in good health (CMV status not recorded). Some clones in this sample may be carry-over from other donors' samples.

This clonotype was detected a few times. The chain uses TRBV7-8 and TRBJ1-1; D might be TRBD1 (6 bases). V dropped 5 bases and J dropped 0 bases, with 19 bases sitting between them. The CDR3 consists of 17 residues. Germline lookup yields CDR1 SGHVS and CDR2 FQNEAQ. The CDR3, as DNA: TGTGCCAGCAGCCCCCGGGGGGGGGCGAATTTGAACACTGAAGCTTTCTTT. Encoded protein: CASSPRGGANLNTEAFF.

This chain joins TRBV5-6 and TRBJ2-5, with D perhaps TRBD1 or TRBD2 (5 bases each). Germline-derived CDR1 and CDR2 are SGHDT and YYEEEE. The CDR3 length is 15 residues. V was trimmed by 6 bases and J by 5 bases, leaving 20 bases between them. In DNA form, the CDR3 reads TGTGCCAGCACCCCTCAGGGACCGACCGGGGAGACCCAGTACTTC. Protein product: CASTPQGPTGETQYF.

The chain couples TRBV4-1 to TRBJ1-2, with 9 nucleotides matching TRBD1. Per germline, CDR1 MGHRA and CDR2 YSYEKL. J gave up 7 bases and V 2 bases, and 5 bases lay outside the gene matches. CDR3 size: 14 residues. The CDR3 reads CASSQTGGGRGYTF. The CDR3 DNA reads TGCGCCAGCAGCCAAACAGGGGGCGGTCGTGGCTACACCTTC.

This clonotype was found once. J is TRBJ1-5 and V is TRBV2; D is undetermined. The germline CDR1 and CDR2 sequences are SNHLY and FYNNEI. With 4 bases removed from V and 0 bases from J, the gap between germline ends came to 10 bases. This CDR3 spans 15 amino acids. The CDR3 here is CASSALSNSNQPQHF. The CDR3 nucleotides are TGTGCCAGCAGTGCTTTGAGTAATAGCAATCAGCCCCAGCATTTT.

This chain links TRBV12-3 or TRBV12-4 with TRBJ2-3; 7 bases line up with TRBD2. With V trimmed by 8 bases and J by 5 bases, 7 bases remained unmatched. This CDR3 region has 13 residues. The CDR3 reads CASGEGGRDTQYF. CDR3 DNA: TGTGCCAGCGGGGAGGGTGGGAGAGATACGCAGTATTTT.

V gene TRBV27 combines with J gene TRBJ2-3, with D possibly called TRBD1 or TRBD2 (6 bases each). The CDR3 sequence is 15 residues long. Germline values: CDR1 MNHEY, CDR2 SMNVEV (reference sequence). V shed 3 bases and J shed 5 bases, with 15 bases lying between them. CDR3 nucleotide sequence: TGTGCCAGCAGTTTTAATGAGGGGGGAAGAGATACGCAGTATTTT. Protein sequence: CASSFNEGGRDTQYF.

The chain employs TRBV7-9 and TRBJ2-7; 7 bases are a match to TRBD1. In germline, CDR1 is SEHNR, CDR2 FQNEAQ (reference sequence). J lost 3 bases, V lost 2 bases, and 4 bases had no gene match. The CDR3 runs 14 residues. CDR3 region: CASSLTGAVYEQYF. The CDR3 DNA reads TGTGCCAGCAGCTTAACAGGGGCGGTCTACGAGCAGTACTTC. Complete variable domain (other parts from reference TRBV7-9 and TRBJ2-7): DTGVSQNPRHKITKRGQNVTFRCDPISEHNRLYWYRQTLGQGPEFLTYFQNEAQLEKSRLLSDRFSAERPKGSFSTLEIQRTEQGDSAMYLCASSLTGAVYEQYFGPGTRLTVT.

The gene calls are TRBV7-6 and TRBJ2-1; 9 bases fit TRBD1. From germline, CDR1 is SGHVS and CDR2 FNYEAQ. This CDR3 region has 20 residues. The trim removed 2 bases at V and 5 bases at J, leaving 19 bases unmatched. CDR3 bases: TGTGCCAGCAGCTTACCCGGGACAGGGTCTAGGTTGCCTCCTAACAATGAGCAGTTCTTC. This translates into CASSLPGTGSRLPPNNEQFF.

V is TRBV10-3 and J is TRBJ2-3; D unclear. CDR3 length equals 14 residues. CDR1 and CDR2 (germline): ENHRY, SYGVKD. V was trimmed by 4 bases and J by 0 bases, leaving 8 bases between them. The chain's CDR3 is CAISGPWSTDTQYF. DNA for the CDR3: TGTGCCATCAGTGGGCCATGGAGCACAGATACGCAGTATTTT.

This rearrangement joins TRBV4-2 to TRBJ1-1; D is uncertain. The CDR3 length is 15 residues. The germline V gene encodes CDR1 LGHNA and CDR2 YNFKEQ. The V end was cut by 4 bases, the J end by 3 bases, with 15 bases between. The CDR3, as DNA: TGTGCCAGCAGCCGAGGAGGCCCCGCGGACACTGAAGCTTTCTTT. Amino acids: CASSRGGPADTEAFF.

The chain carries TRBV19 and TRBJ1-3, with D tentatively TRBD1 (5 bases). CDR3 length: 14 amino acids. CDR1 and CDR2 (germline): LNHDA, SQIVND (reference sequence). The ends were cut back, 6 bases at V and 3 bases at J, with 12 bases in the middle. The CDR3 protein is CASSGCGGGNTIYF. The CDR3 region has the DNA TGTGCCAGTAGCGGCTGCGGGGGTGGAAACACCATATATTTT. The full variable domain, in which reference TRBV19 and TRBJ1-3 provide the parts outside the CDR3, is DGGITQSPKYLFRKEGQNVTLSCEQNLNHDAMYWYRQDPGQGLRLIYYSQIVNDFQKGDIAEGYSVSREKKESFPLTVTSAQKNPTAFYLCASSGCGGGNTIYFGEGSWLTVV.

This clonotype was recorded a few times. The chain carries TRBV19 and TRBJ1-5; TRBD1 matches 8 bases. Germline assignment: CDR1 LNHDA and CDR2 SQIVND (reference sequence). The CDR3 runs to 14 residues. The ends lost 3 bases at V and 4 bases at J; junction bases unmatched: 2. Here the CDR3 reads CASSIDRGNQPQHF. The CDR3 DNA sequence: TGTGCCAGTAGTATTGACAGGGGTAATCAGCCCCAGCATTTT.

The chain employs TRBV28 and TRBJ2-3; 11 bases are a match to TRBD2. The length of the CDR3 is 14 residues. The germline V gene encodes CDR1 MDHEN and CDR2 SYDVKM. The junction had 3 bases not matched to a gene; V was cut back by 6 bases and J by 4 bases. The CDR3 protein is CASRPGLAADTQYF. CDR3 in DNA: TGTGCCAGCAGGCCGGGACTAGCGGCAGATACGCAGTATTTT.

This clonotype came up many times. The rearrangement links TRBV12-3 or TRBV12-4 to TRBJ1-5; D ambiguous. This CDR3 spans 13 amino acids. The V end lost 9 bases, the J end lost 0 bases, and 9 bases lay between the germline ends. In DNA form, the CDR3 reads TGTGCCAGTAGCCAGTATAGCAATCAGCCCCAGCATTTT. Protein product: CASSQYSNQPQHF.

This chain connects TRBV28 to TRBJ2-5, with D possibly TRBD2 on 6 matching bases. This CDR3 has 14 residues. Germline V gene data show CDR1 as MDHEN and CDR2 as SYDVKM. V was trimmed by 7 bases and J by 0 bases, leaving 12 bases between them. CDR3 coding DNA: TGTGCCAGCACGGCCGGAGGGTACCAAGAGACCCAGTACTTC. This encodes CASTAGGYQETQYF.

The chain links TRBV6-8 to TRBJ1-2, with a possible D match to TRBD1 (5 bases). Trimming cost V 9 bases and J 5 bases, with 19 bases left between them. In germline, CDR1 is MNHGY, CDR2 SAAAGT. The CDR3 is 14 residues long. In nucleotides, the CDR3 is TGTGCCAGTAGTGACGAAGGGCAGGGTTATGGCTACACCTTC. Protein: CASSDEGQGYGYTF.

The chain is built from TRBV18 and TRBJ2-5; 10 nucleotides line up with TRBD1. The CDR3 runs to 14 residues. Germline V gives CDR1 KGHSH, CDR2 LQKENI. V gave up 8 bases and J gave up 3 bases; unmatched junction bases: 6. CDR3 amino acids: CASDDRGREETQYF. CDR3 DNA sequence: TGTGCCAGCGACGACAGGGGGCGGGAAGAGACCCAGTACTTC. The entire variable domain, with the rest obtained from reference TRBV18 and TRBJ2-5, is as follows: NAGVMQNPRHLVRRRGQEARLRCSPMKGHSHVYWYRQLPEEGLKFMVYLQKENIIDESGMPKERFSAEFPKEGPSILRIQQVVRGDSAAYFCASDDRGREETQYFGPGTRLLVL.

This chain joins TRBV7-2 and TRBJ2-3; no clear D gene. This CDR3 is 14 amino acids long. Between the trimmed V and J ends, which lost 2 bases and 6 bases, there was a span of 12 bases. Germline CDR1 reads SGHTA; CDR2 reads FQGNSA. CDR3: CASSLYPPLDTQYF. CDR3 bases: TGTGCCAGCAGCTTATATCCCCCCCTGGATACGCAGTATTTT.

The chain combines TRBV7-4 with TRBJ2-7; the D is unclear. The CDR3 contains 12 residues. V was clipped by 2 bases and J by 7 bases, with 9 bases between them. In germline, CDR1 is SGHVT, CDR2 SQSDAQ. The CDR3 loop is CASSLMVWEQYF. CDR3 nucleotides: TGTGCCAGCAGCTTAATGGTGTGGGAGCAGTACTTC. Full variable domain (outside the CDR3, taken from reference TRBV7-4 and TRBJ2-7): GAGVSQSPRYKVAKRGRDVALRCDSISGHVTLYWYRQTLGQGSEVLTYSQSDAQRDKSGRPSGRFSAERPERSVSTLKIQRTEQGDSAVYLCASSLMVWEQYFGPGTRLTVT.

In this sample, this clonotype turned up once. The chain links TRBV20-1 to TRBJ1-5, with 7 positions matching TRBD1. The V and J ends lost 6 bases and 4 bases, in that order; junction bases with no gene match: 6. The CDR3 is 13 amino acids. Germline CDR1 reads DFQATT; CDR2 reads SNEGSKA (reference sequence). The CDR3 nucleotides are TGCAGTGCGCCGGGACAGCTAAATCAGCCCCAGCATTTT. Amino acid sequence: CSAPGQLNQPQHF.

This clonotype showed up just a few times. The chain links TRBV7-2 to TRBJ2-5; D uncertain. V dropped 2 bases and J dropped 5 bases, with 6 bases sitting between them. CDR3 length: 12 amino acids. Germline CDR1 SGHTA, CDR2 FQGNSA. CDR3 in amino acids: CASSLILETQYF. DNA for the CDR3: TGTGCCAGCAGCTTAATCTTGGAGACCCAGTACTTC.

The chain recombines TRBV6-8 with TRBJ2-3; TRBD2 is a possible D gene (6 bases). This CDR3 region has 13 residues. The germline V gene encodes CDR1 MNHGY and CDR2 SAAAGT. Trimming removed 6 bases from V and 9 bases from J, with 16 bases in between. CDR3 in amino acids: CASSRSEEGTQYF. Here the CDR3 DNA reads TGTGCCAGCAGCCGGAGCGAGGAGGGGACGCAGTATTTT.